Included here is one T cell receptor beta chain sequence, with context. Its antigen is currently unknown. This record comes from a study of OX40 agonist ivuxolimab in advanced cancers. As for the study in general: Ivuxolimab, which is an agonistic anti-OX40 (CD134) antibody, was administered to the patients.

Study conclusions and caveats: Among the nonresponders, some also had low normalized T-cell clonal expansion. In general, CD8+ T cells held more expanded clones than CD4+ did, on average.

Measured with immunoSEQ multiplex PCR; TCRdb has only the in-frame clones, and not every one. The repertoire holds more than 20,000 clones, with around four fifths as singletons. Samples of blood were obtained at baseline, on cycle 4 day 1, and on cycle 7 day 1. The sequence was obtained from an adult with an advanced solid tumor such as melanoma, head and neck, liver or kidney cancer. This specimen was CD4+ or CD8+ T cells sorted from blood, taken in a trial of the OX40 agonist ivuxolimab.

CDR3 in amino acids: CASSPVAGGPGNEQFF. CDR3 coding DNA: TGTGCCAGCAGTCCAGTAGCGGGAGGGCCGGGAAATGAGCAGTTCTTC. V is TRBV28 and J is TRBJ2-1; 11 nucleotides line up with TRBD2. The CDR3 totals 16 residues. The ends lost 5 bases at V and 7 bases at J; junction bases unmatched: 10. In germline, CDR1 is MDHEN, CDR2 SYDVKM.